The T cell receptor beta chain described here comes from a study of blood T cell repertoires in COVID-19. The wider study: Material from acute and convalescent COVID-19 was sourced from the United States, Italy and Spain.

This table comes from immunoSEQ multiplex PCR, and its TCRdb copy is limited to in-frame clones, with some not included. The table records about 200,000 clones, around 85% of them present only once. Looked up from germline, CDR1 is SGHRS and CDR2 is YFSETQ. This CDR3 is 15 amino acids long. V was pared by 3 bases and J by 4 bases, with 5 bases of the junction left unmatched. This chain joins TRBV5-1 and TRBJ2-7; TRBD1 agrees at 12 bases. The sample taken for sequencing was peripheral blood. This receptor was obtained from a woman aged 50 to 65 with acute or convalescent COVID-19. The CDR3 sequence: CASSWGTGGAYEQYF. The CDR3 nucleotides are TGCGCCAGCAGCTGGGGGACAGGGGGCGCGTACGAGCAGTACTTC.